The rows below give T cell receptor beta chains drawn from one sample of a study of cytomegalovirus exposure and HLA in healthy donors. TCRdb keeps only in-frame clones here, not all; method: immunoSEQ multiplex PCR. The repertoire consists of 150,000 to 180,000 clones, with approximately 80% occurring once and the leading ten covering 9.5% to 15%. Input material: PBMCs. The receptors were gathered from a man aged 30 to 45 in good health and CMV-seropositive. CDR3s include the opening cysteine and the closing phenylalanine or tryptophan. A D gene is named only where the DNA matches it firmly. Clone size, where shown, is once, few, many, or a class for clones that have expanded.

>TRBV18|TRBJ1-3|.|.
CASSPGTSRGNTIYF
TGTGCCAGCTCACCAGGGACATCAAGGGGAAACACCATATATTTT
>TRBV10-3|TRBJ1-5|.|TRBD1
CAISPGTGITQPQHF
TGTGCCATCAGCCCGGGGACAGGAATAACTCAGCCCCAGCATTTT
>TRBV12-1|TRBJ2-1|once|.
CARRLAALKGSSYNEQFF
TGTGCCAGACGACTAGCGGCTCTAAAAGGGAGCTCCTACAATGAGCAGTTCTTC
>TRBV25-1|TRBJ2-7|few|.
CASSLVGDKAYEQYF
TGTGCCAGCAGTTTAGTTGGGGACAAAGCCTACGAGCAGTACTTC
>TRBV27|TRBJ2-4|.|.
CASSLWGHGNIQYF
TGTGCCAGCAGTTTGTGGGGACATGGAAACATTCAGTACTTC
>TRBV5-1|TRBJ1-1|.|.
CASGTAGTQLTEAFF
TGCGCCAGCGGCACCGCGGGAACTCAGCTCACTGAAGCTTTCTTT
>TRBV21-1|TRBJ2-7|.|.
CASSKGGRGRPYEQYF
TGTGCCAGCAGCAAAGGGGGCAGGGGGCGCCCCTACGAGCAGTACTTC
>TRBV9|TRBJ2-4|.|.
CASSEQGGGTKNIQYF
TGTGCCAGCAGCGAACAGGGTGGGGGAACCAAAAACATTCAGTACTTC
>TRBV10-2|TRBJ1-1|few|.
CASSEPQGTEAFF
TGCGCCAGCAGTGAGCCCCAGGGTACTGAAGCTTTCTTT
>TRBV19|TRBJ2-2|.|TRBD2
CASTHGLAGDTGELFF
TGTGCCAGTACCCACGGACTAGCGGGAGATACCGGGGAGCTGTTTTTT
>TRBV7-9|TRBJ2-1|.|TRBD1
CASSSLRQGIDNEQFF
TGTGCCAGCAGCTCCCTCCGACAGGGTATCGACAATGAGCAGTTCTTC
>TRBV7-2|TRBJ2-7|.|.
CASSLDSEQYF
TGTGCCAGCAGCTTAGACTCCGAGCAGTACTTC
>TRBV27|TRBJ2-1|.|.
CASGGTVGLPSYNEQFF
TGTGCCAGCGGGGGGACAGTAGGTCTTCCCTCCTACAATGAGCAGTTCTTC
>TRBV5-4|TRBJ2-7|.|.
CASSPGHSTYEQYF
TGTGCCAGCAGTCCGGGACACTCAACCTACGAGCAGTACTTC
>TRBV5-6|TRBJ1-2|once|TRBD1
CASWTGDGYTF
TGTGCCAGCTGGACAGGGGACGGCTACACCTTC
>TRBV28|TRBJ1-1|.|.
CASSLTAEEAEAFF
TGTGCCAGCAGTTTGACCGCGGAGGAGGCTGAAGCTTTCTTT
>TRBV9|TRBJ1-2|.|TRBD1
CASSVSGTDYGYTF
TGTGCCAGCAGCGTCTCCGGGACAGACTATGGCTACACCTTC
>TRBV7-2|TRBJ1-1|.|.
CASLLSGIMNTEAFF
TGTGCCAGCCTCTTATCAGGGATCATGAACACTGAAGCTTTCTTT
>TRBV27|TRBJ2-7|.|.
CASRVRGNSYEQYF
TGTGCCAGCAGGGTACGGGGTAACTCCTACGAGCAGTACTTC
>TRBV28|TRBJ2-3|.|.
CAGRGSTDTQYF
TGTGCCGGGAGGGGGAGCACAGATACGCAGTATTTT
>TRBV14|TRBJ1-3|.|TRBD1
CASSPTGTVGNTIYF
TGTGCCAGCAGCCCCACCGGGACAGTTGGAAACACCATATATTTT
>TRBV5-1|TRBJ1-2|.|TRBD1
CASSTQQGGYGYTF
TGCGCCAGCAGCACACAACAGGGGGGCTATGGCTACACCTTC
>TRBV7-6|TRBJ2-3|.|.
CASSLTHRGSGDTQYF
TGTGCCAGCAGCTTAACCCATCGGGGGTCGGGAGATACGCAGTATTTT
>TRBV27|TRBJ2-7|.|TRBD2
CASSLRGLAGEGSYEQYF
TGTGCCAGCAGTTTAAGGGGACTAGCGGGAGAAGGATCCTACGAGCAGTACTTC
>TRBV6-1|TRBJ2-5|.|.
CASRSSGLETQYF
TGTGCCAGCAGATCCTCGGGACTAGAGACCCAGTACTTC
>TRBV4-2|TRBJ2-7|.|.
CASSQDVEYEQYF
TGTGCCAGCAGCCAAGATGTTGAGTACGAGCAGTACTTC
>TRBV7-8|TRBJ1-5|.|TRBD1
CASSFQQGANQPQHF
TGTGCCAGCAGCTTTCAACAGGGGGCTAATCAGCCCCAGCATTTT
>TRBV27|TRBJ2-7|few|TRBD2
CASSTLGLAIDEQYF
TGTGCCAGCAGTACATTGGGACTAGCTATCGACGAGCAGTACTTC
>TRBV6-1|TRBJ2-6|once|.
CASSVVQGGAGANVLTF
TGTGCCAGCAGTGTCGTCCAAGGAGGGGCTGGGGCCAACGTCCTGACTTTC
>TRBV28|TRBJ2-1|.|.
CASRRSRDYSDNEQFF
TGTGCCAGCAGACGCTCCCGGGATTATTCAGACAATGAGCAGTTCTTC
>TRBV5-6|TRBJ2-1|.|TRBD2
CASSLASGRGGEQFF
TGTGCCAGCAGCTTGGCTAGCGGGCGCGGGGGGGAGCAGTTCTTC
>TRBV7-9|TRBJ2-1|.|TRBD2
CASSPSLREAYNEQFF
TGTGCCAGCAGCCCCTCCTTGCGGGAGGCTTACAATGAGCAGTTCTTC